Listed below are T cell receptor beta chains from one sample, sequenced in a study of T cell responses to AZD1222 COVID-19 vaccine. Measured with immunoSEQ multiplex PCR; TCRdb has only the in-frame clones, and not every one. Among about 130,000 clones, 80% to 95% were seen once, and the ten largest hold around 1.1%. This specimen consisted of peripheral blood, obtained 28 days after the second AZD1222 dose. These receptors were taken from an adult who received the AZD1222 COVID-19 vaccine. The CDR3 runs from the conserved cysteine through the conserved F or W. The D gene is left open where the match is weak. The size field is filled for only some rows; it gives once, few, many or a size class.

DNA: TGTGCCAGCAGCTCACAGGGATACACTGAAGCTTTCTTT; CDR3: CASSSQGYTEAFF; J: TRBJ1-1; size: NA; V: TRBV14; D: NA
DNA: TGCGCCAGCAGTGCTTGCCGGACAAGCCGTCGTAGCTCTGGAAACACCATATATTTT; CDR3: CASSACRTSRRSSGNTIYF; J: TRBJ1-3; size: once; V: TRBV10-1; D: NA
DNA: TGTGCCAGCAGCAAAGCCGGACTTGGGTTTCGAAACACCATATATTTT; CDR3: CASSKAGLGFRNTIYF; J: TRBJ1-3; size: NA; V: TRBV21-1; D: NA
DNA: TGTGCCAGCAGTGAAGCCGGGACGGTCCGCCACTTT; CDR3: CASSEAGTVRHF; J: TRBJ1-6; size: NA; V: TRBV2; D: NA
DNA: TGTGCCACCAGTGAACCCCGGACAGGGACGGGGCAAGAGACCCAGTACTTC; CDR3: CATSEPRTGTGQETQYF; J: TRBJ2-5; size: NA; V: TRBV24-1; D: TRBD1
DNA: TGTGCCAGCAGCCACTCGACTAGTCTAAATACGCAGTATTTT; CDR3: CASSHSTSLNTQYF; J: TRBJ2-3; size: NA; V: TRBV3-1/TRBV3-2; D: NA
DNA: TGTGCCAGCAGCCAAGATGTCGGCGGCAATCAGCCCCAGCATTTT; CDR3: CASSQDVGGNQPQHF; J: TRBJ1-5; size: NA; V: TRBV3-1/TRBV3-2; D: NA
DNA: TGTGCCAGCAGCCAAGACCCAGCAGGGGGGTACGAGCAGTACTTC; CDR3: CASSQDPAGGYEQYF; J: TRBJ2-7; size: NA; V: TRBV4-2; D: NA
DNA: TGTGCCAGCAGCCCCTCGGGGGTCACTAATGAAAAACTGTTTTTT; CDR3: CASSPSGVTNEKLFF; J: TRBJ1-4; size: NA; V: TRBV7-6; D: NA
DNA: TGTGCCAGCAGTTTCTCAGGACAGGCCCAAGAGACCCAGTACTTC; CDR3: CASSFSGQAQETQYF; J: TRBJ2-5; size: once; V: TRBV27; D: TRBD1
DNA: TGCAGTGCTAGCGTAACAGATACGCAGTATTTT; CDR3: CSASVTDTQYF; J: TRBJ2-3; size: NA; V: TRBV20-1; D: NA
DNA: TGTGCCAGCAGCGTAGAGGGGCCCACAGATACGCAGTATTTT; CDR3: CASSVEGPTDTQYF; J: TRBJ2-3; size: NA; V: TRBV9; D: NA
DNA: TGTGCCAGCAGCTTAACCGACAGGAACACTGAAGCTTTCTTT; CDR3: CASSLTDRNTEAFF; J: TRBJ1-1; size: NA; V: TRBV7-3; D: NA
DNA: TGCGCCAGCAGTCAATCTGACAGCCCCTATGGCTACACCTTC; CDR3: CASSQSDSPYGYTF; J: TRBJ1-2; size: NA; V: TRBV23-1; D: NA
DNA: TGTGCCATCAGTGTCAGGGGCATCGGTGACGGGGAGCTGTTTTTT; CDR3: CAISVRGIGDGELFF; J: TRBJ2-2; size: NA; V: TRBV10-3; D: NA